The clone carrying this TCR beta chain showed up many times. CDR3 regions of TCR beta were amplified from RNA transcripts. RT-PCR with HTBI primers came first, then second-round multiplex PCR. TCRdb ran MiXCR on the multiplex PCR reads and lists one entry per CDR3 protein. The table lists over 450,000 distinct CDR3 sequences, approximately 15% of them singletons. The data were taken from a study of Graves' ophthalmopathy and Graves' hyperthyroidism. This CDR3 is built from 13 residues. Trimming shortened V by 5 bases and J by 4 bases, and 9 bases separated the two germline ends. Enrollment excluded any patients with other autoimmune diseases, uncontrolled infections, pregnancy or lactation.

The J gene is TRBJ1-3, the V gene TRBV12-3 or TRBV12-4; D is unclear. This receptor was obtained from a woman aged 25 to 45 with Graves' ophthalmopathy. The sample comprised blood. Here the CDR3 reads CASSPTTGNTIYF. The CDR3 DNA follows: TGTGCCAGCAGTCCGACAACCGGAAACACCATATATTTT.